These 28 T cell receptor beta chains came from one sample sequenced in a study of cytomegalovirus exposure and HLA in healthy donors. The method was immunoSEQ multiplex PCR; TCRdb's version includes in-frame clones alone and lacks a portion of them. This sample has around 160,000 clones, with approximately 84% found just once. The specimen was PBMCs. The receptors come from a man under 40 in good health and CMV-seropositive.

CDR3 in DNA: TGTGCCAGCAGCACCCGGACAGAGACAGATACGCAGTATTTT. It codes for CASSTRTETDTQYF. This chain links TRBV11-3 with TRBJ2-3; tentative D call: TRBD1 (6 bases). The CDR3 loop spans 14 amino acids. The V and J ends lost 5 bases and 3 bases respectively, with 12 bases between them. The germline CDR1 and CDR2 sequences are SGHNT and YENEEA.

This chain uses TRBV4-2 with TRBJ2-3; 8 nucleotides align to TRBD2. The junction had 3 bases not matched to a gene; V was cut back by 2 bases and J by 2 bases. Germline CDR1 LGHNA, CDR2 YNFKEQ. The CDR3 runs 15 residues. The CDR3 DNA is TGTGCCAGCAGCCAAAAAGCGGGGGACACAGATACGCAGTATTTT. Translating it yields CASSQKAGDTDTQYF.

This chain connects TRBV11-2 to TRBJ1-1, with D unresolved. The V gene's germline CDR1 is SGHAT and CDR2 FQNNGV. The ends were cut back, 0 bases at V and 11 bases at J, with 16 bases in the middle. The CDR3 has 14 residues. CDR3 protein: CASSLERLAQRAFF. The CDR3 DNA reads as TGTGCCAGCAGCTTAGAACGACTCGCCCAAAGGGCTTTCTTT.

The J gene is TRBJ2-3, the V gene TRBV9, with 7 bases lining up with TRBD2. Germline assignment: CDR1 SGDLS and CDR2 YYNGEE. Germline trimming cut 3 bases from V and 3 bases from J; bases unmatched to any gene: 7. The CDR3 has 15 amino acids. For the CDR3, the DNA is TGTGCCAGCAGCGCCTGGGGGGGTTCGACAGATACGCAGTATTTT. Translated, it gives CASSAWGGSTDTQYF.

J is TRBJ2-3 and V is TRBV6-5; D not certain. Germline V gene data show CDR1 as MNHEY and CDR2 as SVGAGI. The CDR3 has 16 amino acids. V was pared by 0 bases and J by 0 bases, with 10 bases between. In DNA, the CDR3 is TGTGCCAGCAGTTACTCCACCGCGTCTAGCACAGATACGCAGTATTTT. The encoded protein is CASSYSTASSTDTQYF.

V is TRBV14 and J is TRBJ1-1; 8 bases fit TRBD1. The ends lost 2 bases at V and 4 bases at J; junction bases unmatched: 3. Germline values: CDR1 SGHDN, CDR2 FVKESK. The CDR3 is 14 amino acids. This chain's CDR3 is CASSQNRGATEAFF. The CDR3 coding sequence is TGTGCCAGCAGCCAAAACAGGGGGGCCACTGAAGCTTTCTTT.

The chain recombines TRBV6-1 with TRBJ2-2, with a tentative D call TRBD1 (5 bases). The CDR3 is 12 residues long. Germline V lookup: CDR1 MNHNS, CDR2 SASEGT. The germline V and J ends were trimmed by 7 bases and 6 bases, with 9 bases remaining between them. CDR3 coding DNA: TGTGCCAGCACCCAGGGCGCCGGGGAGCTGTTTTTT. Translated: CASTQGAGELFF.

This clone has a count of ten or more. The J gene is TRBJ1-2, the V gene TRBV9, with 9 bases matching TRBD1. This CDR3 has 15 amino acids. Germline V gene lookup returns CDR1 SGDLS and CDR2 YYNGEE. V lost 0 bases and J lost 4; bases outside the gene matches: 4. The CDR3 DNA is TGTGCCAGCAGCGTAGCAATGACAGGGGGCTATGGCTACACCTTC. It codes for CASSVAMTGGYGYTF.

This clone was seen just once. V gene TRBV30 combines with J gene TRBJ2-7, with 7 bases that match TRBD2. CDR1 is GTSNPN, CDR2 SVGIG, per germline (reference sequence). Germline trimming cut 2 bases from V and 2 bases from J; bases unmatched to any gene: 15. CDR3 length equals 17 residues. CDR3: CAWSLLGGGPIPYEQYF. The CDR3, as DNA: TGTGCCTGGAGTCTGTTGGGCGGGGGTCCTATTCCCTACGAGCAGTACTTC.

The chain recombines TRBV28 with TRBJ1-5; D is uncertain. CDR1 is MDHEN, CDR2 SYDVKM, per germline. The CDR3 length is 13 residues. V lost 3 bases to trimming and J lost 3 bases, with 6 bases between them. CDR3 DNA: TGTGCCAGCAGTTTTCAGTTCAATCAGCCCCAGCATTTT. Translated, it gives CASSFQFNQPQHF.

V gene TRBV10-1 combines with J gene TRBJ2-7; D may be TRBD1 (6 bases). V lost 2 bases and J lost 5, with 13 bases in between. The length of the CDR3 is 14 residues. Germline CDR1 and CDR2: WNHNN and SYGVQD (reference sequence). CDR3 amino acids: CASSEGQSLDEQYF. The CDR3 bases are TGCGCCAGCAGTGAGGGACAGAGTTTAGACGAGCAGTACTTC.

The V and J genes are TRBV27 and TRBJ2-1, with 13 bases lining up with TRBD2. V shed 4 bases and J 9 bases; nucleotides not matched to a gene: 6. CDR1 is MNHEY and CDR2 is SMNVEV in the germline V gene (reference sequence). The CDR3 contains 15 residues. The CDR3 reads CASSSGLAGAPEQFF. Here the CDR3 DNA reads TGTGCCAGCAGTTCAGGACTAGCGGGAGCACCTGAGCAGTTCTTC.

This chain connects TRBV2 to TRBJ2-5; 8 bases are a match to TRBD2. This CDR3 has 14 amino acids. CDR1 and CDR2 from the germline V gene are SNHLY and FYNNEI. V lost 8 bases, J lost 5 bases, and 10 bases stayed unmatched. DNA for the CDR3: TGTGCCAGCGCACCGGGACTAGTGGCCGAGACCCAGTACTTC. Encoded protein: CASAPGLVAETQYF.

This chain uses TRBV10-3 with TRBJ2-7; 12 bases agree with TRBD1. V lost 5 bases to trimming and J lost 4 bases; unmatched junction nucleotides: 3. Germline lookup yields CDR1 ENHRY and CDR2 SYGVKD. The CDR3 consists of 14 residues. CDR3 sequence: CAISPGQGAYEQYF. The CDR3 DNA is TGTGCCATCAGTCCGGGACAGGGGGCTTACGAGCAGTACTTC.

CDR3 nucleotides: TGTGCCAGCAGCCCAGGGACAGGGACCGAAGCTTTCTTT. This translates into CASSPGTGTEAFF. This chain joins TRBV11-2 and TRBJ1-1, with TRBD1 identical over 9 bases. Germline V gene sequence: CDR1 SGHAT, CDR2 FQNNGV. This CDR3 has 13 residues. With V trimmed by 5 bases and J by 8 bases, 6 bases remained unmatched.

The CDR3 protein is CASSLLPGSGRYNEQFF. The CDR3 coding sequence is TGTGCCAGCAGCTTACTTCCCGGTAGCGGGAGATACAATGAGCAGTTCTTC. V and J are TRBV7-3 and TRBJ2-1; TRBD2 matches 9 bases. Trimming took 2 bases from V and 4 from J; bases not matched to a gene: 9. The CDR3 consists of 17 residues. Per germline, CDR1 SGHTA and CDR2 FQGTGA.

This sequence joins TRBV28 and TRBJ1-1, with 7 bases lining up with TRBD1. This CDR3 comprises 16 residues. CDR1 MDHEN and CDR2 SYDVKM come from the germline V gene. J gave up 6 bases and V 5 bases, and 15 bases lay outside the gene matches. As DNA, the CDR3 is TGTGCCAGCAGTCTCCGTAGGGGGCATGATTATCCTGAAGCTTTCTTT. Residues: CASSLRRGHDYPEAFF.

CDR3 sequence (DNA): TGTGCCAGCAGTGGGGCCCCTTACGAGCAGTACTTC. Its translation is CASSGAPYEQYF. The chain links TRBV28 to TRBJ2-7; D perhaps matches TRBD1 (5 bases). CDR3 size: 12 residues. Deletions cut 5 bases from V and 4 bases from J, with 9 bases between. Germline CDR1 is MDHEN and CDR2 is SYDVKM.

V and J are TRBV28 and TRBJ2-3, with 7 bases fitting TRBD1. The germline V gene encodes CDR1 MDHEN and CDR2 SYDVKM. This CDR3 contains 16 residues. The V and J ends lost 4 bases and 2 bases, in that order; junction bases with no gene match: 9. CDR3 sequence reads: CASSSLGGQFTDTQYF. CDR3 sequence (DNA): TGTGCCAGCAGTTCATTAGGGGGACAGTTCACAGATACGCAGTATTTT.

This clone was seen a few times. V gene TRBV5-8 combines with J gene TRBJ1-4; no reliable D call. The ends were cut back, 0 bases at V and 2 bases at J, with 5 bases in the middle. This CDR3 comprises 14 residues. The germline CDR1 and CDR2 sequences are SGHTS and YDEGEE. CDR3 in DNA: TGTGCCAGCAGCTTGGGGAGGACTAATGAAAAACTGTTTTTT. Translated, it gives CASSLGRTNEKLFF.

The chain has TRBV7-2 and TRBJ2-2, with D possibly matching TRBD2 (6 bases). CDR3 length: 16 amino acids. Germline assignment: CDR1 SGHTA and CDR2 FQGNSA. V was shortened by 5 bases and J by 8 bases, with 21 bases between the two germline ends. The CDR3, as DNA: TGTGCCAGCAGCCCCTCGGGACTTCAGGGCATGGGGGAGCTGTTTTTT. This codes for CASSPSGLQGMGELFF.

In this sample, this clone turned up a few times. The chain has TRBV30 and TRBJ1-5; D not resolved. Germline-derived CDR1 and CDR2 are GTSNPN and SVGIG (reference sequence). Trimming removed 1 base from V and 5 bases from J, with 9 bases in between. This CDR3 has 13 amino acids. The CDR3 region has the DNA TGTGCCTGGAGTGCACAGCCAGATCAGCCCCAGCATTTT. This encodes CAWSAQPDQPQHF.

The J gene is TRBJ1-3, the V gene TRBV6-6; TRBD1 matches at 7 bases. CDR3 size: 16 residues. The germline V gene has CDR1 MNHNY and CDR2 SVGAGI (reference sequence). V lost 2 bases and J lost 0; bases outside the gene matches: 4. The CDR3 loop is CASSYPGTASGNTIYF. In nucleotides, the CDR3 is TGTGCCAGCAGTTACCCCGGGACAGCCTCTGGAAACACCATATATTTT.

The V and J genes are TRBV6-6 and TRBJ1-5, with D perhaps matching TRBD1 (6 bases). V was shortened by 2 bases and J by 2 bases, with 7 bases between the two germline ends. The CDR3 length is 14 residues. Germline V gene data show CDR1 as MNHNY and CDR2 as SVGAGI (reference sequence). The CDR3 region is CASSYDRRNQPQHF. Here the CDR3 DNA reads TGTGCCAGCAGTTACGACAGGCGCAATCAGCCCCAGCATTTT.

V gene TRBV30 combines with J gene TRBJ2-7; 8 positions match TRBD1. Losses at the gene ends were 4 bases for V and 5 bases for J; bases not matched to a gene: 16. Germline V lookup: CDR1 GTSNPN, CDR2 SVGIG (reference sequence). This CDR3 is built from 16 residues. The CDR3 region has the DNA TGTGCCTGGACCTCACCCCGGACAGGGTTCTTTCACGAGCAGTACTTC. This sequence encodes CAWTSPRTGFFHEQYF. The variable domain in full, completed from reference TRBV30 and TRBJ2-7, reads SQTIHQWPATLVQPVGSPLSLECTVEGTSNPNLYWYRQAAGRGLQLLFYSVGIGQISSEVPQNLSASRPQDRQFILSSKKLLLSDSGFYLCAWTSPRTGFFHEQYFGPGTRLTVT.

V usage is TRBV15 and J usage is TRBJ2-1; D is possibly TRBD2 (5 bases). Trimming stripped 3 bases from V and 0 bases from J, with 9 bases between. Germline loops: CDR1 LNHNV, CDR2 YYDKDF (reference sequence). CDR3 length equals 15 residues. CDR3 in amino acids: CATSRDLSSYNEQFF. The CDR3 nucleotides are TGTGCCACCAGCAGGGACTTGAGCTCCTACAATGAGCAGTTCTTC. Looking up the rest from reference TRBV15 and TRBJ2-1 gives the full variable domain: DAMVIQNPRYQVTQFGKPVTLSCSQTLNHNVMYWYQQKSSQAPKLLFHYYDKDFNNEADTPDNFQSRRPNTSFCFLDIRSPGLGDTAMYLCATSRDLSSYNEQFFGPGTRLTVL.

This chain's CDR3 is CASSQNIYEQYF. Written as DNA, the CDR3 is TGTGCCAGCAGCCAGAACATCTACGAGCAGTACTTC. The rearrangement uses TRBV5-6 and TRBJ2-7, with D unclear. CDR1 and CDR2 (germline): SGHDT, YYEEEE. This CDR3 has 12 residues. The germline V and J ends were trimmed by 4 bases and 3 bases, with 8 bases remaining between them.

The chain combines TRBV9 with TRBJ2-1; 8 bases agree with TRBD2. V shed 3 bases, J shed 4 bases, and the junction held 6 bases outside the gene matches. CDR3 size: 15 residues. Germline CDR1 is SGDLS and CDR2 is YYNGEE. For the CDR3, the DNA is TGTGCCAGCAGCGGAAGCGGGGGTTATTACAATGAGCAGTTCTTC. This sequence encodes CASSGSGGYYNEQFF.